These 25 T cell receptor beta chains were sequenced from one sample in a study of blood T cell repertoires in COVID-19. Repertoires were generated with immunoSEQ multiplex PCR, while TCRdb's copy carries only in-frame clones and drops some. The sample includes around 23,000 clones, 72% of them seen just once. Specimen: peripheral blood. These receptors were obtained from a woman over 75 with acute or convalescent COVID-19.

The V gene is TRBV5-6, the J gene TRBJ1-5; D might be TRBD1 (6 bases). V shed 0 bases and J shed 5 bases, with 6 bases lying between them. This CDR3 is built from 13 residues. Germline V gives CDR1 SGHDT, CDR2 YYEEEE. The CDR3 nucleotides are TGTGCCAGCAGCTTGGACAGGGATCAGCCCCAGCATTTT. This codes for CASSLDRDQPQHF.

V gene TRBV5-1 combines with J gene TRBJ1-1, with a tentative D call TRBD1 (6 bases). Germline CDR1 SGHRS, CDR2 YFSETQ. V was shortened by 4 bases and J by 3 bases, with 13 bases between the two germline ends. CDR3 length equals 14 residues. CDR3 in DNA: TGCGCCAGCAGCGCACAGGGAGTTGACACTGAAGCTTTCTTT. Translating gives CASSAQGVDTEAFF.

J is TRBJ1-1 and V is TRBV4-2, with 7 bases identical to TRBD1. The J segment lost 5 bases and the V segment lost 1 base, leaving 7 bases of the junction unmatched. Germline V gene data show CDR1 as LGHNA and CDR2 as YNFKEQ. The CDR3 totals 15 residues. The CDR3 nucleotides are TGTGCCAGCAGCCAAGGACAGGGAAGAGGAACTGAAGCTTTCTTT. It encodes CASSQGQGRGTEAFF.

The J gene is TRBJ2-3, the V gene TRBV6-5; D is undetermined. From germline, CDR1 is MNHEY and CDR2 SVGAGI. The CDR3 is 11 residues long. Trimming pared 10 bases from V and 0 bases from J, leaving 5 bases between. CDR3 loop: CATGSTDTQYF. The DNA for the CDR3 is TGTGCCACCGGTAGCACAGATACGCAGTATTTT.

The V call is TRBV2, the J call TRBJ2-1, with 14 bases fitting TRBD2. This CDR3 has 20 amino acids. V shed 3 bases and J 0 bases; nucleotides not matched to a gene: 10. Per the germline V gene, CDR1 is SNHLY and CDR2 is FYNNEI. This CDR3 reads CASSDWGGLAGARSYNEQFF. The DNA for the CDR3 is TGTGCCAGCAGTGATTGGGGGGGACTAGCGGGAGCACGCTCCTACAATGAGCAGTTCTTC.

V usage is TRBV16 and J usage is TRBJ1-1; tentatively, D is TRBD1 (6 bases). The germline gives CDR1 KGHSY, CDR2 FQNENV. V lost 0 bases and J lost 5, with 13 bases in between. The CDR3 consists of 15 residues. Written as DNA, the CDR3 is TGTGCCAGCAGCCAATCCACAGTGCAGGGGACTGAAGCTTTCTTT. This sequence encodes CASSQSTVQGTEAFF.

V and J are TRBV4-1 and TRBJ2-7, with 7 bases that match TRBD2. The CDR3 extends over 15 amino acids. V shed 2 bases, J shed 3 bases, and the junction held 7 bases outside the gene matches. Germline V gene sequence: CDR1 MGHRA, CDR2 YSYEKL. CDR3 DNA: TGCGCCAGCAGCCAAAGTTCCGGGGGGAACTACGAGCAGTACTTC. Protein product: CASSQSSGGNYEQYF.

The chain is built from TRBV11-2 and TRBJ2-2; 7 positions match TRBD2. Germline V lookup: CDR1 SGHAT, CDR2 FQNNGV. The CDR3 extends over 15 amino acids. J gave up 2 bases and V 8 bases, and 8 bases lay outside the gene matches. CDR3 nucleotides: TGTGCCAGCGCCTTTTCGGGGGGTAACACCGGGGAGCTGTTTTTT. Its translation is CASAFSGGNTGELFF.

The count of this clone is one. CDR3 amino acids: CAISDQGAREKLFF. The CDR3 bases are TGTGCCATCAGTGACCAGGGGGCGAGAGAAAAACTGTTTTTT. The V and J genes are TRBV10-3 and TRBJ1-4, with 8 bases aligning to TRBD1. V lost 3 bases and J lost 8; bases outside the gene matches: 5. Germline values: CDR1 ENHRY, CDR2 SYGVKD. CDR3 size: 14 residues.

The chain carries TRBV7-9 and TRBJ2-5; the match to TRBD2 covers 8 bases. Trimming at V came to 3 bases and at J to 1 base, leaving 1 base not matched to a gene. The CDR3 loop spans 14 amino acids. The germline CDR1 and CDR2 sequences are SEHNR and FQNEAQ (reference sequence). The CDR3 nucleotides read TGTGCCAGCAGCTTTAGCGGGGTCCAAGAGACCCAGTACTTC. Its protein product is CASSFSGVQETQYF.

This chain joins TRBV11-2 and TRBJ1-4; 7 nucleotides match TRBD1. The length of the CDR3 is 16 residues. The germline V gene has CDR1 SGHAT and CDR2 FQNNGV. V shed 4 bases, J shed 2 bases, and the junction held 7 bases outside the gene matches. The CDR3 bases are TGTGCCAGCAGCTCAGGGGGTCGTTTGACTAATGAAAAACTGTTTTTT. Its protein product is CASSSGGRLTNEKLFF. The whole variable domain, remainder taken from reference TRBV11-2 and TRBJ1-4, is EAGVAQSPRYKIIEKRQSVAFWCNPISGHATLYWYQQILGQGPKLLIQFQNNGVVDDSQLPKDRFSAERLKGVDSTLKIQPAKLEDSAVYLCASSSGGRLTNEKLFFGSGTQLSVL.

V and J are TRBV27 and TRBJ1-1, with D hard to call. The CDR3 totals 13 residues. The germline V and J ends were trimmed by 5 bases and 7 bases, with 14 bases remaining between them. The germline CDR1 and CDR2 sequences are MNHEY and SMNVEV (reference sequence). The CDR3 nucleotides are TGTGCCAGCAGTCCCCCCCTGAGCATTGAAGCTTTCTTT. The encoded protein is CASSPPLSIEAFF.

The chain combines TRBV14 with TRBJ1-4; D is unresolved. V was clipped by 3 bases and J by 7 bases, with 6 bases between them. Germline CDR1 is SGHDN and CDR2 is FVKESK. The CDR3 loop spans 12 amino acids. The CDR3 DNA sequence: TGTGCCAGCAGCCATTACGGTGAAAAACTGTTTTTT. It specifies CASSHYGEKLFF.

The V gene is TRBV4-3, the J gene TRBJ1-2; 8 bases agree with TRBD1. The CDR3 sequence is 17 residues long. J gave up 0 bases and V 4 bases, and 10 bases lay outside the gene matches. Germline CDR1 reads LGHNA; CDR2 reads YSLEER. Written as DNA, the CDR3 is TGCGCCAGCAGCCCCGGGACAGGTGGCGGAGCTAACTATGGCTACACCTTC. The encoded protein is CASSPGTGGGANYGYTF.

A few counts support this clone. The CDR3 bases are TGCGCCAGCAGCCAAGAGGGCAGGGGATACTATGGCTACACCTTC. Its translation: CASSQEGRGYYGYTF. V is TRBV4-3 and J is TRBJ1-2; maybe TRBD1 (6 bases). Trimming took 0 bases from V and 3 from J, leaving 11 bases between them. The CDR3 contains 15 residues. CDR1 LGHNA and CDR2 YSLEER come from the germline V gene.

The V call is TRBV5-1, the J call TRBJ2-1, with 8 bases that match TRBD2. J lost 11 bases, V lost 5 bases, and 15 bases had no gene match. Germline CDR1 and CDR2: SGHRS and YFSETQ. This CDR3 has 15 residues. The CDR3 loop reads CASSFSGSRSSKQFF. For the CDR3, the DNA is TGCGCCAGCAGTTTCAGCGGGAGTAGATCATCGAAGCAGTTCTTC.

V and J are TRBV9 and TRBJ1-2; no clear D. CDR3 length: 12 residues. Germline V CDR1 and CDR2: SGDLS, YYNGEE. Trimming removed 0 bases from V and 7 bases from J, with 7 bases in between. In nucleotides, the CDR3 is TGTGCCAGCAGCGTAGTGAGGCCTGGCTACACCTTC. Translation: CASSVVRPGYTF.

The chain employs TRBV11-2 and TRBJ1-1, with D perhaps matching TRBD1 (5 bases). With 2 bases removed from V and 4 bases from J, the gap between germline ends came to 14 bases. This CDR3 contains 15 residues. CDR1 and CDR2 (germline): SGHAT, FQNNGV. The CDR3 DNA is TGTGCCAGCAGCTTATTCGCGGGGGTTGGCACTGAAGCTTTCTTT. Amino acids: CASSLFAGVGTEAFF.

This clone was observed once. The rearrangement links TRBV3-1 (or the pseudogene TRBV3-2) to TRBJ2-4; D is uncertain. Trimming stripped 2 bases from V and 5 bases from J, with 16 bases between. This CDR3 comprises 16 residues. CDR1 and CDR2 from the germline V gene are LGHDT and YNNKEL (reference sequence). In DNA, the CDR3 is TGTGCCAGCAGCCAATGGAGCCCGGGTACCCAAAACATTCAGTACTTC. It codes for CASSQWSPGTQNIQYF.

CDR3 amino acids: CAWTEKGTIQETQYF. The CDR3 DNA is TGTGCCTGGACGGAAAAAGGGACTATCCAAGAGACCCAGTACTTC. The chain is built from TRBV30 and TRBJ2-5, with 7 bases fitting TRBD2. The CDR3 length is 15 residues. Germline CDR1 and CDR2: GTSNPN and SVGIG (reference sequence). Losses at the gene ends were 4 bases for V and 1 base for J; bases not matched to a gene: 9.

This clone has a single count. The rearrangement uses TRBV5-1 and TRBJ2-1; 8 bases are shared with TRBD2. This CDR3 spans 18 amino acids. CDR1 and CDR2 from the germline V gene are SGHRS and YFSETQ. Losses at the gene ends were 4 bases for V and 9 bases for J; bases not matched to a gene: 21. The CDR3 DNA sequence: TGCGCCAGCAGCCCGGGACTAGTATTGATCCAGGGTTCCGGTGAGCAGTTCTTC. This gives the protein CASSPGLVLIQGSGEQFF.

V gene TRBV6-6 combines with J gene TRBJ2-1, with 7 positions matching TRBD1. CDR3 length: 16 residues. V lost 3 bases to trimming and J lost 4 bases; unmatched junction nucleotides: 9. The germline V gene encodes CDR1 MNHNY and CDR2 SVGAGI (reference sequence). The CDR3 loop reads CASSYAGDSLYNEQFF. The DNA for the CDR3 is TGTGCCAGCAGTTATGCCGGGGACAGCCTGTACAATGAGCAGTTCTTC.

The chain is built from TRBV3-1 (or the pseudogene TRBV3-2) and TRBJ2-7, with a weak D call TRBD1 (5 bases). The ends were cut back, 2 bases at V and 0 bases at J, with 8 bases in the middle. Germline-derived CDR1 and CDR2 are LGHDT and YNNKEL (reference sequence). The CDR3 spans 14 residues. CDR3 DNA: TGTGCCAGCAGCCAAAACCAGGGCTCCTACGAGCAGTACTTC. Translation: CASSQNQGSYEQYF.

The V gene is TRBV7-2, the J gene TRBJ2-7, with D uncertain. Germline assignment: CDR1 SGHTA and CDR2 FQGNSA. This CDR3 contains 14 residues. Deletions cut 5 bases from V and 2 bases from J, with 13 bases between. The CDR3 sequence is CASSRGGGTYEQYF. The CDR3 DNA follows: TGTGCCAGCAGCCGCGGCGGCGGCACCTACGAGCAGTACTTC.

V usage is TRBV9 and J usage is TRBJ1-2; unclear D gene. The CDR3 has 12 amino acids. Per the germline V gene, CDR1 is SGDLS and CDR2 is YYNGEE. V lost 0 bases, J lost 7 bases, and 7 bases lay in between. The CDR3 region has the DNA TGTGCCAGCAGCGTAGGGCTTGGTGGCTACACCTTC. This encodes CASSVGLGGYTF.